This T cell receptor (beta chain) originates from a study of T cell repertoires in cytomegalovirus infection. Study-level information: In public TCR beta signatures, there were indications of both CMV infection and matching HLA type.

Using its own MiXCR run on the reads, TCRdb lists one record per CDR3 protein. The sample lists about 490,000 distinct CDR3 sequences; approximately 17% were seen once. This clonotype was seen many times. The sample taken for sequencing was CD8+ T cells from PBMCs. This receptor was obtained from a human donor in good health (CMV status not recorded). Some clones in this sample may be carry-over from other donors' samples.

Written as DNA, the CDR3 is TGTGCCAGCAGTTCGTCCAGGGGGCATAGTGGCTACACCTTC. Its translation: CASSSSRGHSGYTF. The V call is TRBV12-3 or TRBV12-4, the J call TRBJ1-2; 8 bases agree with TRBD1. Trimming took 4 bases from V and 7 from J; bases not matched to a gene: 8. The CDR3 has 14 amino acids.